Each of the 5 T cell receptor beta chains below was sequenced from the same sample in a study of cytomegalovirus exposure and HLA in healthy donors. 13 Jbeta primers and 60 Vbeta primers were used for the PCR. Assay used: immunoSEQ multiplex PCR; TCRdb lists only in-frame clones, some missing. The data contain around 130,000 clones, just over 70% of them seen just once; the ten biggest clones take up approximately 1.6%. What was sequenced was PBMCs. The receptors originated from a woman aged 25 to 39 in good health and CMV-seronegative.

This chain joins TRBV5-1 and TRBJ2-4; 12 bases fit TRBD2. The CDR3 sequence is 18 residues long. Germline V gene lookup returns CDR1 SGHRS and CDR2 YFSETQ. V gave up 0 bases and J gave up 6 bases; unmatched junction bases: 10. CDR3 region: CASSLALAGGAPANIQYF. The CDR3 DNA reads TGCGCCAGCAGCTTGGCCCTAGCGGGAGGGGCCCCGGCAAACATTCAGTACTTC.

The gene calls are TRBV4-1 and TRBJ1-5, with D perhaps TRBD1 (6 bases). Between the trimmed V and J ends, which lost 4 bases and 3 bases, there was a span of 13 bases. Germline V CDR1 and CDR2: MGHRA, YSYEKL. The CDR3 extends over 15 amino acids. CDR3 DNA: TGCGCCAGCAGCCCCCGGGACACCTCCAATCAGCCCCAGCATTTT. It specifies CASSPRDTSNQPQHF.

There are a few counts of this clone. This sequence joins TRBV29-1 and TRBJ2-3; no reliable D call. This CDR3 comprises 14 residues. Germline-derived CDR1 and CDR2 are SQVTM and ANQGSEA. V was trimmed by 0 bases and J by 2 bases, leaving 9 bases between them. CDR3 protein: CSVEDGSATDTQYF. The CDR3 region has the DNA TGCAGCGTTGAAGACGGCAGCGCCACAGATACGCAGTATTTT.

V and J are TRBV15 and TRBJ1-2; weak D call: TRBD1 (6 bases). Per the germline V gene, CDR1 is LNHNV and CDR2 is YYDKDF (reference sequence). The CDR3 extends over 15 amino acids. V lost 0 bases to trimming and J lost 4 bases, with 12 bases between them. The CDR3 loop is CATSRDKGGGYGYTF. In DNA, the CDR3 is TGTGCCACCAGCAGAGATAAGGGGGGGGGCTATGGCTACACCTTC.

The gene calls are TRBV7-9 and TRBJ2-7; weak D call: TRBD1 (6 bases). Trimming pared 4 bases from V and 0 bases from J, leaving 10 bases between. The CDR3 has 14 amino acids. The V gene's germline CDR1 is SEHNR and CDR2 FQNEAQ (reference sequence). The CDR3 DNA reads as TGTGCCAGCAGCTCGGACAGTAGCTCCTACGAGCAGTACGTC. Its translation: CASSSDSSSYEQYV.